The 21 T cell receptor beta chains given below trace back to one sample, sequenced in a study of cytomegalovirus exposure and HLA in healthy donors. Here immunoSEQ multiplex PCR was the method, and the copy in TCRdb shows in-frame clones only, minus some. This table has 65,000 to 95,000 clones, 85% to 95% appearing once. The specimen sequenced was PBMCs. These receptors all stem from a man between 18 and 35 years old in good health and CMV-seronegative.

This clone was observed once. The CDR3 DNA follows: TGTGCCAGCAGTGACAGGGTACCATATGGCTACACCTTC. Translating gives CASSDRVPYGYTF. V usage is TRBV2 and J usage is TRBJ1-2; tentatively, D is TRBD1 (5 bases). Germline values: CDR1 SNHLY, CDR2 FYNNEI. Trimming pared 3 bases from V and 5 bases from J, leaving 10 bases between. The CDR3 is 13 residues long.

The CDR3 here is CASSWSVGYTF. In DNA, the CDR3 is TGTGCCAGTAGTTGGTCGGTCGGCTACACCTTC. The chain carries TRBV19 and TRBJ1-2; D remains ambiguous. CDR1 and CDR2 (germline): LNHDA, SQIVND (reference sequence). Between the trimmed V and J ends, which lost 5 bases and 8 bases, there was a span of 9 bases. The CDR3 is 11 residues long.

The J gene is TRBJ1-1, the V gene TRBV4-3; TRBD1 aligns across 11 bases. Trimming took 4 bases from V and 3 from J; bases not matched to a gene: 7. The CDR3 consists of 16 residues. CDR1 LGHNA and CDR2 YSLEER come from the germline V gene. In nucleotides, the CDR3 is TGCGCCAGCAGCCCCGGACAGGGGGCTTCGGACACTGAAGCTTTCTTT. Its translation is CASSPGQGASDTEAFF.

V usage is TRBV6-1 and J usage is TRBJ2-2; 9 bases fit TRBD1. Trimming took 7 bases from V and 6 from J; bases not matched to a gene: 3. Germline V gene sequence: CDR1 MNHNS, CDR2 SASEGT. This CDR3 contains 13 residues. In DNA form, the CDR3 reads TGTGCCAGCACGGGACAGGGCGCCGGGGAGCTGTTTTTT. Its protein product is CASTGQGAGELFF.

This sequence joins TRBV2 and TRBJ2-3; D ambiguous. The CDR3 loop spans 14 amino acids. V lost 4 bases to trimming and J lost 0 bases, with 8 bases between them. Germline assignment: CDR1 SNHLY and CDR2 FYNNEI. This CDR3 is CASSGRTSTDTQYF. The CDR3 DNA follows: TGTGCCAGCAGTGGTCGTACAAGCACAGATACGCAGTATTTT.

The V gene is TRBV29-1, the J gene TRBJ2-2; D remains ambiguous. Germline-derived CDR1 and CDR2 are SQVTM and ANQGSEA. The CDR3 covers 10 residues. V was cut by 7 bases and J by 3 bases, with 3 bases left in between. In nucleotides, the CDR3 is TGCAGCGCTTACACCGGGGAGCTGTTTTTT. Encoded protein: CSAYTGELFF.

The V and J genes are TRBV5-1 and TRBJ2-3, with 13 bases that match TRBD2. V shed 3 bases and J 0 bases; nucleotides not matched to a gene: 7. Germline CDR1 and CDR2: SGHRS and YFSETQ. CDR3 length: 18 residues. Here the CDR3 DNA reads TGCGCCAGCAGCTGGGCCGGGACTAGCGGGGCTAGCACAGATACGCAGTATTTT. This translates into CASSWAGTSGASTDTQYF.

V gene TRBV6-6 combines with J gene TRBJ1-3; possibly TRBD1 for D (5 bases). V gave up 4 bases and J gave up 2 bases, with 12 bases separating them. This CDR3 spans 15 amino acids. CDR1 is MNHNY and CDR2 is SVGAGI in the germline V gene (reference sequence). CDR3 DNA sequence: TGTGCCAGCAGTTTCGAAGGGGTCGCTGGAAACACCATATATTTT. Amino acid sequence: CASSFEGVAGNTIYF.

The table lists this clone with a few counts. This chain links TRBV19 with TRBJ2-3; D gene uncertain. Germline V lookup: CDR1 LNHDA, CDR2 SQIVND (reference sequence). The CDR3 runs to 12 residues. V was trimmed by 4 bases and J by 2 bases, leaving 4 bases between them. CDR3 bases: TGTGCCAGTAGTAAATACACAGATACGCAGTATTTT. Translation: CASSKYTDTQYF.

The chain links TRBV5-4 to TRBJ2-1; possible D gene TRBD1, 5 bases. This CDR3 has 12 amino acids. From germline, CDR1 is SGHNT and CDR2 YYREEE (reference sequence). V was shortened by 4 bases and J by 7 bases, with 9 bases between the two germline ends. The CDR3 DNA follows: TGTGCCAGCAGCCTCAGGGAAAATGAGCAGTTCTTC. The encoded protein is CASSLRENEQFF.

The CDR3 sequence is CASARLYEYGQTSSTYNEQFF. The DNA of the CDR3 is TGCGCCAGCGCGAGACTCTATGAATATGGACAAACCTCATCCACCTACAATGAGCAGTTCTTC. The rearrangement uses TRBV4-3 and TRBJ2-1; weak D call: TRBD1 (5 bases). The CDR3 has 21 amino acids. With 8 bases removed from V and 2 bases from J, the gap between germline ends came to 34 bases. Germline lookup yields CDR1 LGHNA and CDR2 YSLEER.

The chain is built from TRBV5-4 and TRBJ1-2; D perhaps matches TRBD1 (5 bases). Trimming pared 1 base from V and 2 bases from J, leaving 18 bases between. This CDR3 comprises 17 residues. Germline-derived CDR1 and CDR2 are SGHNT and YYREEE (reference sequence). The CDR3 reads CASSLWRQPHDNYGYTF. The CDR3 nucleotides read TGTGCCAGCAGCTTGTGGAGACAGCCTCATGACAACTATGGCTACACCTTC.

This chain links TRBV7-8 with TRBJ1-1, with D possibly matching TRBD1 (6 bases). The V gene's germline CDR1 is SGHVS and CDR2 FQNEAQ. Trimming took off 6 bases at V and 5 bases at J, with 13 bases between the two ends. The CDR3 totals 13 residues. CDR3 coding DNA: TGTGCCAGCAGACTGACAGGTTCGACTGAAGCTTTCTTT. It translates to CASRLTGSTEAFF.

This chain links TRBV5-1 with TRBJ2-1; D is unresolved. Germline V gene sequence: CDR1 SGHRS, CDR2 YFSETQ. V lost 2 bases and J 10 bases, leaving 7 bases between the germline ends. CDR3 length equals 11 residues. CDR3 sequence (DNA): TGCGCCAGCAGCTTTGAAAGCGAGCAGTTCTTC. Residues: CASSFESEQFF. The variable domain in full, completed from reference TRBV5-1 and TRBJ2-1, reads KAGVTQTPRYLIKTRGQQVTLSCSPISGHRSVSWYQQTPGQGLQFLFEYFSETQRNKGNFPGRFSGRQFSNSRSEMNVSTLELGDSALYLCASSFESEQFFGPGTRLTVL.

The chain carries TRBV27 and TRBJ2-1; D remains ambiguous. Germline lookup yields CDR1 MNHEY and CDR2 SMNVEV (reference sequence). Trimming shortened V by 4 bases and J by 4 bases, and 11 bases separated the two germline ends. The CDR3 is made up of 14 amino acids. CDR3 bases: TGTGCCAGCAGTTCGCCGAGCAATTACAATGAGCAGTTCTTC. This encodes CASSSPSNYNEQFF.

This sequence joins TRBV7-9 and TRBJ1-2; the D gene is possibly TRBD1 (6 bases). Germline CDR1 reads SEHNR; CDR2 reads FQNEAQ (reference sequence). The length of the CDR3 is 13 residues. The ends were cut back, 2 bases at V and 8 bases at J, with 12 bases in the middle. The CDR3 DNA reads as TGTGCCAGCAGCTTACAGGGGTTACTCGGCTACACCTTC. This codes for CASSLQGLLGYTF.

This chain uses TRBV30 with TRBJ2-1; 8 bases are a match to TRBD1. Germline V lookup: CDR1 GTSNPN, CDR2 SVGIG (reference sequence). With 1 base clipped from V and 4 bases from J, the junction kept 3 bases outside the gene matches. This CDR3 comprises 14 residues. CDR3 sequence reads: CAWSGGQVYNEQFF. CDR3 DNA sequence: TGTGCCTGGAGTGGGGGACAGGTGTACAATGAGCAGTTCTTC.

The V and J genes are TRBV19 and TRBJ1-1, with 10 bases matching TRBD1. CDR3 length: 15 amino acids. CDR1 is LNHDA and CDR2 is SQIVND in the germline V gene (reference sequence). The J segment lost 3 bases and the V segment lost 5 bases, leaving 6 bases of the junction unmatched. The CDR3 sequence is CASSADRGEDTEAFF. The CDR3 coding sequence is TGTGCCAGTAGTGCGGACAGGGGGGAGGACACTGAAGCTTTCTTT.

V gene TRBV7-6 combines with J gene TRBJ1-2; weak D call: TRBD1 (5 bases). The germline V and J ends were trimmed by 5 bases and 8 bases, with 18 bases remaining between them. This CDR3 has 14 residues. Per the germline V gene, CDR1 is SGHVS and CDR2 is FNYEAQ. The CDR3 sequence is CASSQGGNKEGYTF. As DNA, the CDR3 is TGTGCCAGCAGCCAGGGAGGAAACAAGGAGGGCTACACCTTC.

The rearrangement links TRBV18 to TRBJ2-1; the match to TRBD1 covers 7 bases. CDR1 is KGHSH and CDR2 is LQKENI in the germline V gene. The CDR3 consists of 14 residues. The ends lost 4 bases at V and 6 bases at J; junction bases unmatched: 6. The CDR3 DNA follows: TGTGCCAGCTCACAAAAGACAGGGATCAATGAGCAGTTCTTC. It translates to CASSQKTGINEQFF.

The chain uses TRBV27 and TRBJ2-7, with 9 bases matching TRBD1. This CDR3 is 15 amino acids long. After removal of 3 bases from V and 1 base from J, the junction contained 4 bases not matched to a gene. Germline V gene data show CDR1 as MNHEY and CDR2 as SMNVEV (reference sequence). DNA of the CDR3: TGTGCCAGCAGTTTTGAGGGGACAGGGTCCTACGAGCAGTACTTC. Encoded protein: CASSFEGTGSYEQYF.